The clone carrying this T cell receptor beta chain came up a few times. Using immunoSEQ multiplex PCR, the repertoire was profiled, and TCRdb retains in-frame clones only, with some absent. The sample carries about 24,000 clones, 40% recorded once. The data derive from a study of graft-versus-host responses after intestinal transplantation. The germline V gene encodes CDR1 SGHRS and CDR2 YFSETQ. The length of the CDR3 is 12 residues. Trimming removed 2 bases from V and 4 bases from J, with 6 bases in between. The sequence was obtained from a human patient who received an intestinal transplant. Sample: alloreactive CD4+ T cells from a mixed lymphocyte reaction culture, taken before intestinal transplant. Subset indicated: CFSE-low proliferating T cells sorted from approximately 6-day pre-transplant mixed lymphocyte reaction (GvH or HvG direction). The chain uses TRBV5-1 and TRBJ1-2, with D perhaps TRBD1 (5 bases). The CDR3 nucleotides read TGCGCCAGCAGCTTCGACAGCTATGGCTACACCTTC. Its translation is CASSFDSYGYTF.